Below are 32 T cell receptor beta chains sequenced from a single sample in a study of CD8+CD57+ T cells in acquired aplastic anemia. Genomic DNA constituted the template upon which TCR beta VDJ and CDR3 profiling was performed. MiXCR, run by TCRdb on the reads, gives a single entry per CDR3 protein. Of under 250,000 distinct CDR3 sequences listed, around half were seen once; the top ten hold 7% to 10%. Individuals selected for sequencing had exhibited CD8+CD57+ cell expansion on flow cytometry. Specimen: sorted CD4+, CD8+, or CD8+CD57+ T cells (not recorded which) from PBMCs. Receptors were obtained from a human donor with aplastic anemia.

The sample holds many counts of this clonotype. V is TRBV9 and J is TRBJ1-4, with unresolved D. This CDR3 has 14 amino acids. Germline V gives CDR1 SGDLS, CDR2 YYNGEE. Trimming stripped 1 base from V and 7 bases from J, with 11 bases between. The CDR3 DNA follows: TGTGCCAGCAGCGTATCGAAGGTTTCTGAAAAACTGTTTTTT. Its translation: CASSVSKVSEKLFF.

A few counts support this clonotype. CDR3 DNA sequence: TGTGCCAGCAGTTTCACACCGAGGGGAGATGCACCGCAGTATTTT. Its protein product is CASSFTPRGDAPQYF. The chain is built from TRBV27 and TRBJ2-3, with D perhaps assigned TRBD1 or TRBD2 (5 bases each). Germline CDR1 MNHEY, CDR2 SMNVEV (reference sequence). V was cut by 3 bases and J by 10 bases, with 20 bases left in between. The CDR3 loop spans 15 amino acids.

This clonotype came up many times. The chain employs TRBV5-8 and TRBJ2-7; possible D gene TRBD2, 6 bases. Germline loops: CDR1 SGHTS, CDR2 YDEGEE. With 4 bases removed from V and 6 bases from J, the gap between germline ends came to 14 bases. This CDR3 is 13 amino acids long. CDR3 amino acids: CASSPGLSSEQYF. Here the CDR3 DNA reads TGTGCCAGCAGCCCGGGACTTTCGTCCGAGCAGTACTTC.

In its sample, this clonotype was seen a few times. This chain uses TRBV6-2 or TRBV6-3 with TRBJ2-3, with D tentatively TRBD1 or TRBD2 (5 bases each). The CDR3 sequence is 16 residues long. Trimming pared 9 bases from V and 0 bases from J, leaving 19 bases between. Per germline, CDR1 MNHEY and CDR2 SVGEGT. CDR3 amino acids: CARYGDDGFSTDTQYF. CDR3 nucleotides: TGTGCCAGGTATGGGGACGACGGATTCAGCACAGATACGCAGTATTTT.

The sample holds many counts of this clonotype. This chain uses TRBV20-1 with TRBJ1-1; D remains ambiguous. Germline values: CDR1 DFQATT, CDR2 SNEGSKA (reference sequence). The V end lost 5 bases, the J end lost 6 bases, and 16 bases lay between the germline ends. There are 13 residues in the CDR3. The CDR3 DNA sequence: TGCAGTGCTTGGCAAGGTGTAGCGCCTGAAGCTTTCTTT. This sequence encodes CSAWQGVAPEAFF.

This clonotype was observed a few times. V is TRBV27 and J is TRBJ2-3; TRBD2 might be the D (6 bases). The V gene's germline CDR1 is MNHEY and CDR2 SMNVEV (reference sequence). V lost 7 bases and J 7 bases, leaving 9 bases between the germline ends. The CDR3 runs 11 residues. CDR3 in amino acids: CASISGYTQYF. CDR3 bases: TGTGCCAGCATTAGCGGTTATACGCAGTATTTT.

Many counts were recorded for this clonotype. A junction boundary mismatches the germline segment, possibly from a read error. This chain joins TRBV15 and TRBJ2-1, with 13 bases lining up with TRBD2. Germline values: CDR1 LNHNV, CDR2 YYDKDF (reference sequence). This CDR3 is built from 16 residues. The CDR3 coding sequence is TGTGCCACCGGCAGAGCTGCGGGACTAGCGGGATATGAGCAGTTCTTC. This gives the protein CATGRAAGLAGYEQFF. Supplemented by reference TRBV15 and TRBJ2-1, the full variable domain reads DAMVIQNPRYQVTQFGKPVTLSCSQTLNHNVMYWYQQKSSQAPKLLFHYYDKDFNNEADTPDNFQSRRPNTSFCFLDIRSPGLGDTAMYLCATGRAAGLAGYEQFFGPGTRLTVL.

This clonotype has a count of ten or more. The chain links TRBV5-6 to TRBJ2-7; a possible D gene is TRBD1 (6 bases). This CDR3 region has 13 residues. V was clipped by 3 bases and J by 2 bases, with 9 bases between them. Germline CDR1 reads SGHDT; CDR2 reads YYEEEE. The chain's CDR3 is CASSWNRAYEQYF. The CDR3 coding sequence is TGTGCCAGCAGCTGGAACAGGGCCTACGAGCAGTACTTC. The full variable domain, its missing parts supplied by reference TRBV5-6 and TRBJ2-7, is DAGVTQSPTHLIKTRGQQVTLRCSPKSGHDTVSWYQQALGQGPQFIFQYYEEEERQRGNFPDRFSGHQFPNYSSELNVNALLLGDSALYLCASSWNRAYEQYFGPGTRLTVT.

The chain employs TRBV24-1 and TRBJ2-3; D uncertain. This CDR3 is 13 amino acids long. Trimming took 4 bases from V and 3 from J, leaving 7 bases between them. Germline CDR1 is KGHDR and CDR2 is SFDVKD. CDR3 nucleotide sequence: TGTGCCACCAGTGACCCCCCTACAGATACGCAGTATTTT. Residues: CATSDPPTDTQYF.

The rearrangement links TRBV20-1 to TRBJ1-5; unclear D gene. Germline-derived CDR1 and CDR2 are DFQATT and SNEGSKA (reference sequence). V was trimmed by 3 bases and J by 0 bases, leaving 12 bases between them. CDR3 size: 15 residues. The CDR3 here is CSASSGDYSNQPQHF. DNA of the CDR3: TGCAGTGCTAGTTCCGGGGATTATAGCAATCAGCCCCAGCATTTT.

Concerning this clonotype itself: The junction departs from the called germline gene at one end, perhaps through a read error. The rearrangement joins TRBV7-2 to TRBJ2-3, with D possibly TRBD2 on 5 matching bases. This CDR3 spans 9 amino acids. The germline V gene has CDR1 SGHTA and CDR2 FQGNSA. This chain's CDR3 is CASSSQLVF. In nucleotides, the CDR3 is TGTGCCAGCAGCTCTCAACTAGTTTTT.

This clonotype was seen many times. V and J are TRBV9 and TRBJ1-3; D call uncertain. The CDR3 has 14 amino acids. Trimming pared 7 bases from V and 0 bases from J, leaving 11 bases between. Germline assignment: CDR1 SGDLS and CDR2 YYNGEE. CDR3 amino acids: CASGSTLSGNTIYF. The CDR3 coding sequence is TGTGCCAGCGGAAGCACCCTCTCTGGAAACACCATATATTTT.

This clonotype was recorded many times. V and J are TRBV7-9 and TRBJ2-7, with D tentatively TRBD2 (5 bases). V lost 5 bases to trimming and J lost 2 bases, with 13 bases between them. Germline-derived CDR1 and CDR2 are SEHNR and FQNEAQ (reference sequence). The CDR3 loop spans 14 amino acids. The chain's CDR3 is CASSQPGGPYEQYF. In DNA form, the CDR3 reads TGTGCCAGCAGCCAGCCCGGAGGCCCCTACGAGCAGTACTTC.

The genes are TRBV2 and TRBJ1-6; 8 bases are shared with TRBD1. The length of the CDR3 is 18 residues. From germline, CDR1 is SNHLY and CDR2 FYNNEI. With 1 base clipped from V and 3 bases from J, the junction kept 8 bases outside the gene matches. Here the CDR3 reads CASSEGRTGTFYNSPLHF. CDR3 bases: TGTGCCAGCAGTGAAGGGCGGACAGGGACTTTCTATAATTCACCCCTCCACTTT.

This clonotype was picked up many times. V is TRBV2 and J is TRBJ1-2; D perhaps matches TRBD1 (5 bases). Trimming left V 3 bases short and J 4 bases short, with 12 bases between. Germline CDR1 and CDR2: SNHLY and FYNNEI. This CDR3 spans 14 amino acids. DNA for the CDR3: TGTGCCAGCAGTGAGCGGGACGGATTCTATGGCTACACCTTC. Translating it yields CASSERDGFYGYTF.

The gene calls are TRBV7-8 and TRBJ2-1, with 13 bases lining up with TRBD2. This CDR3 is 16 amino acids long. CDR1 is SGHVS, CDR2 FQNEAQ, per germline. V gave up 5 bases and J gave up 10 bases; unmatched junction bases: 11. CDR3 loop: CASSPPGLAGEQEQFF. The CDR3 region has the DNA TGTGCCAGCAGCCCACCCGGACTAGCGGGAGAACAAGAGCAGTTCTTC.

For this clonotype: The conserved phenylalanine or tryptophan normally closing the CDR3 is absent here, so this likely arose from a read error. The chain employs TRBV28 and TRBJ1-6, with D maybe TRBD1 (5 bases). Germline CDR1 is MDHEN and CDR2 is SYDVKM. The germline V and J ends were trimmed by 6 bases and 4 bases, with 13 bases remaining between them. The CDR3 sequence is 15 residues long. CDR3 loop: CASSFGTGYNSPLHL. The CDR3 region has the DNA TGTGCCAGCAGCTTCGGTACAGGATATAATTCACCCCTCCACCTT.

The chain carries TRBV29-1 and TRBJ1-5; TRBD1 might be the D (5 bases). Germline-derived CDR1 and CDR2 are SQVTM and ANQGSEA. The V gene lost 7 bases and the J gene lost 1 base, with 5 bases spanning the gap. CDR3 length equals 11 residues. The CDR3 region is CSGGSNQPQHF. DNA for the CDR3: TGCAGCGGGGGGAGCAATCAGCCCCAGCATTTT.

This clonotype was seen a few times. The junction departs from the called germline gene at one end, perhaps through a read error. The rearrangement uses TRBV7-9 and TRBJ2-7; D possibly corresponds to TRBD2 (7 bases). Germline assignment: CDR1 SEHNR and CDR2 FQNEAQ (reference sequence). This CDR3 is built from 16 residues. The CDR3 DNA reads TGTGCCAGCAGCTTAGTTAGGGGGGGGCCGAACTACGAGCAGCACTTC. The encoded protein is CASSLVRGGPNYEQHF.

Concerning this clonotype itself: This may be a read error, as it is one base from a much larger clone. This chain links TRBV7-9 with TRBJ1-5; no firm D call. Per the germline V gene, CDR1 is SEHNR and CDR2 is FQNEAQ (reference sequence). This CDR3 is 15 amino acids long. The CDR3 coding sequence is TGTGCCAACAGCCAAGACACAGTTGTTCTACAGCCCCAGCATTTT. Translated, it gives CANSQDTVVLQPQHF.

The chain carries TRBV2 and TRBJ2-7, with a possible D match to TRBD2 (7 bases). This CDR3 is built from 14 residues. The V gene's germline CDR1 is SNHLY and CDR2 FYNNEI. V was clipped by 7 bases and J by 4 bases, with 17 bases between them. CDR3 in DNA: TGTGCCAGCAAGATAGGAGGGGGGGATTACGAGCAGTACTTC. This sequence encodes CASKIGGGDYEQYF.

This clonotype is a singleton in its sample. The chain carries TRBV20-1 and TRBJ2-5; 11 bases map to TRBD2. The CDR3 spans 13 residues. In germline, CDR1 is DFQATT, CDR2 SNEGSKA (reference sequence). The V gene end was trimmed by 6 bases and the J gene end by 2 bases; junction bases not matched to a gene: 2. CDR3 DNA sequence: TGCAGTGCCTTAGCGGGGGGGCAAGAGACCCAGTACTTC. Residues: CSALAGGQETQYF.

The V and J genes are TRBV7-2 and TRBJ2-5; TRBD2 is a possible D gene (7 bases). This CDR3 region has 18 residues. CDR1 SGHTA and CDR2 FQGNSA come from the germline V gene. V dropped 4 bases and J dropped 5 bases, with 26 bases sitting between them. For the CDR3, the DNA is TGTGCCAGCAGCTACGTAGGGGGGGTACCGAGTGTCCGGGAGACCCAGTACTTC. Encoded protein: CASSYVGGVPSVRETQYF.

This clonotype was detected many times. The rearrangement links TRBV5-1 to TRBJ2-2; 10 positions match TRBD1. Trimming removed 9 bases from V and 3 bases from J; junction bases left unmatched: 14. The CDR3 contains 17 residues. Germline lookup yields CDR1 SGHRS and CDR2 YFSETQ. The CDR3 region is CATQLYTGTGDTGELFF. DNA of the CDR3: TGCGCCACGCAATTATATACCGGGACAGGGGACACCGGGGAGCTGTTTTTT.

The CDR3 protein is CASSGGPGQRPQETQYF. DNA of the CDR3: TGTGCCAGCAGTGGTGGACCTGGACAGCGACCTCAAGAGACCCAGTACTTC. The chain has TRBV2 and TRBJ2-5; possible D gene TRBD1, 6 bases. CDR3 length: 17 residues. V was clipped by 4 bases and J by 2 bases, with 20 bases between them. Per the germline V gene, CDR1 is SNHLY and CDR2 is FYNNEI. The full variable domain, in which reference TRBV2 and TRBJ2-5 provide the parts outside the CDR3, is EPEVTQTPSHQVTQMGQEVILRCVPISNHLYFYWYRQILGQKVEFLVSFYNNEISEKSEIFDDQFSVERPDGSNFTLKIRSTKLEDSAMYFCASSGGPGQRPQETQYFGPGTRLLVL.

The V gene is TRBV18, the J gene TRBJ2-7; D unclear. CDR1 KGHSH and CDR2 LQKENI come from the germline V gene. V dropped 6 bases and J dropped 3 bases, with 12 bases sitting between them. This CDR3 spans 13 amino acids. The CDR3 protein is CASSPIGFYEQYF. CDR3 nucleotide sequence: TGTGCCAGCTCCCCGATAGGGTTCTACGAGCAGTACTTC.

This clonotype was counted a few times. This rearrangement joins TRBV6-1 to TRBJ2-7; 7 nucleotides match TRBD1. Germline values: CDR1 MNHNS, CDR2 SASEGT. J was trimmed by 3 bases and V by 4 bases; bases with no gene match: 6. The CDR3 covers 14 residues. CDR3 region: CASSVRQGRYEQYF. In DNA, the CDR3 is TGTGCCAGCAGTGTAAGACAGGGCCGCTACGAGCAGTACTTC.

A remark on this clonotype: A much larger clone sits a single nucleotide away, making a read error possible. The conserved final phenylalanine or tryptophan is absent from the CDR3, which likely points to a read error. This chain joins TRBV29-1 and TRBJ2-7; D unresolved. The length of the CDR3 is 12 residues. Per germline, CDR1 SQVTM and CDR2 ANQGSEA. This CDR3 reads CASRSAAYEQYL. In DNA, the CDR3 is TGTGCCAGCAGATCAGCCGCCTACGAGCAGTACCTC.

The chain uses TRBV29-1 and TRBJ2-7, with 8 bases that match TRBD1. CDR1 is SQVTM and CDR2 is ANQGSEA in the germline V gene. The CDR3 covers 13 residues. Germline trimming cut 8 bases from V and 0 bases from J; bases unmatched to any gene: 6. This CDR3 is CSNGQGNSYEQYF. In nucleotides, the CDR3 is TGCAGCAACGGACAGGGAAACTCCTACGAGCAGTACTTC.

This clonotype was recorded once. Its ends do not fully match the called genes, so a read error is possible. The CDR3 is CASRLAGDHYNEQFF. Here the CDR3 DNA reads TGTGCCAGCAGGTTAGCGGGGGACCACTACAATGAGCAGTTCTTC. V usage is TRBV7-9 and J usage is TRBJ2-1; 9 bases agree with TRBD2. CDR1 and CDR2 from the germline V gene are SEHNR and FQNEAQ (reference sequence). The CDR3 covers 15 residues.

Details on this clonotype: This may arise from a read error, as a much more abundant clone is one base away. The chain joins TRBV9 to TRBJ2-7, with 11 bases identical to TRBD2. CDR3 length equals 18 residues. Germline CDR1 is SGDLS and CDR2 is YYNGEE. V lost 6 bases, J lost 2 bases, and 16 bases stayed unmatched. The CDR3 spells CASNDNPIAGGLTYEQYF. The CDR3 nucleotides are TGTGCCAGCAACGACAACCCCATAGCGGGAGGGCTTACCTACGAGCAGTACTTC.

This clonotype was seen many times. The chain joins TRBV27 to TRBJ2-5; perhaps TRBD1 as D (6 bases). The V end was cut by 6 bases, the J end by 2 bases, with 13 bases between. CDR3 size: 14 residues. Germline V lookup: CDR1 MNHEY, CDR2 SMNVEV (reference sequence). In nucleotides, the CDR3 is TGTGCCAGCAGAAACTCAGGGGTACAAGAGACCCAGTACTTC. Protein sequence: CASRNSGVQETQYF.